The 26 T cell receptor beta chains below were found in one sample sequenced in a study of cytomegalovirus exposure and HLA in healthy donors. Profiling relied on immunoSEQ multiplex PCR, and the TCRdb table lists in-frame clones only, not all of them. The sample yields some 350,000 clones, 87% seen once. Sequences were obtained from PBMCs. These receptors originate from a woman in her 30s in good health and CMV-seropositive.

Many counts were recorded for this clone. This chain joins TRBV7-9 and TRBJ2-7; 8 nucleotides line up with TRBD1. The CDR3 is 15 residues long. The trim removed 5 bases at V and 0 bases at J, leaving 6 bases unmatched. CDR1 SEHNR and CDR2 FQNEAQ come from the germline V gene (reference sequence). This CDR3 reads CASSQGAGSSYEQYF. CDR3 in DNA: TGTGCCAGCAGCCAGGGGGCAGGGAGCTCCTACGAGCAGTACTTC.

The chain is built from TRBV7-6 and TRBJ1-2; D possibly corresponds to TRBD1 (6 bases). V shed 5 bases and J shed 1 base, with 14 bases lying between them. This CDR3 has 15 residues. From germline, CDR1 is SGHVS and CDR2 FNYEAQ. The CDR3, as DNA: TGTGCCAGCAGCCCTGGCTCAGGGGATAACTATGGCTACACCTTC. Translation gives CASSPGSGDNYGYTF. Full variable domain (rest looked up from reference TRBV7-6 and TRBJ1-2): GAGVSQSPRYKVTKRGQDVALRCDPISGHVSLYWYRQALGQGPEFLTYFNYEAQQDKSGLPNDRFSAERPEGSISTLTIQRTEQRDSAMYRCASSPGSGDNYGYTFGSGTRLTVV.

This chain links TRBV9 with TRBJ1-2; no clear D. CDR1 and CDR2 from the germline V gene are SGDLS and YYNGEE. Deletions cut 3 bases from V and 8 bases from J, with 14 bases between. CDR3 length: 13 amino acids. The chain's CDR3 is CASSATPARGYTF. CDR3 nucleotide sequence: TGTGCCAGCAGCGCGACCCCCGCTAGGGGCTACACCTTC. Complete variable domain (other parts from reference TRBV9 and TRBJ1-2): DSGVTQTPKHLITATGQRVTLRCSPRSGDLSVYWYQQSLDQGLQFLIQYYNGEERAKGNILERFSAQQFPDLHSELNLSSLELGDSALYFCASSATPARGYTFGSGTRLTVV.

The V gene is TRBV2, the J gene TRBJ1-1; D possibly corresponds to TRBD1 (5 bases). The CDR3 consists of 16 residues. The V and J ends lost 11 bases and 3 bases respectively, with 25 bases between them. The germline CDR1 and CDR2 sequences are SNHLY and FYNNEI. CDR3 DNA sequence: TGTGCCCTTGAGGGGAGCAGCTCCCATTGGGACACTGAAGCTTTCTTT. It encodes CALEGSSSHWDTEAFF.

The chain links TRBV29-1 to TRBJ2-1, with unresolved D. This CDR3 is 15 amino acids long. V was trimmed by 3 bases and J by 0 bases, leaving 12 bases between them. Germline lookup yields CDR1 SQVTM and CDR2 ANQGSEA. CDR3 sequence (DNA): TGCAGCGTTGACGGAAAGAGGAGCTCCTACAATGAGCAGTTCTTC. This gives the protein CSVDGKRSSYNEQFF.

The chain has TRBV6-5 and TRBJ1-6; D gene uncertain. Germline V gene sequence: CDR1 MNHEY, CDR2 SVGAGI. V lost 1 base and J 6 bases, leaving 10 bases between the germline ends. CDR3 length equals 15 residues. CDR3 DNA: TGTGCCAGCAGTTACTTCGACGCTTCTAATTCACCCCTCCACTTT. It yields the protein CASSYFDASNSPLHF.

This clone came up once. The chain recombines TRBV4-3 with TRBJ2-7; possibly TRBD1 or TRBD2 for D (5 bases each). With 2 bases removed from V and 3 bases from J, the gap between germline ends came to 23 bases. This CDR3 has 18 amino acids. CDR1 is LGHNA, CDR2 YSLEER, per germline. CDR3: CASSQHSPGRGVNYEQYF. CDR3 nucleotide sequence: TGCGCCAGCAGCCAACACTCCCCGGGGAGAGGGGTGAACTACGAGCAGTACTTC.

This chain joins TRBV4-1 and TRBJ2-2, with D tentatively TRBD2 (5 bases). The V end lost 2 bases, the J end lost 7 bases, and 14 bases lay between the germline ends. The germline V gene has CDR1 MGHRA and CDR2 YSYEKL. This CDR3 comprises 15 residues. The CDR3 sequence is CASSQPGRGIGELFF. The CDR3 DNA sequence: TGCGCCAGCAGCCAACCGGGGAGAGGTATCGGGGAGCTGTTTTTT.

This sequence joins TRBV4-3 and TRBJ2-5; D is undetermined. Trimming took 0 bases from V and 1 from J, leaving 3 bases between them. The CDR3 length is 13 residues. Germline V gene data show CDR1 as LGHNA and CDR2 as YSLEER. The CDR3 sequence: CASSQDSQETQYF. The CDR3 nucleotides read TGCGCCAGCAGCCAAGATTCCCAAGAGACCCAGTACTTC.

The chain employs TRBV6-1 and TRBJ1-5; the match to TRBD1 covers 7 bases. Trimming cost V 10 bases and J 5 bases; bases outside gene matches: 14. The CDR3 consists of 15 residues. CDR1 and CDR2 from the germline V gene are MNHNS and SASEGT. The DNA for the CDR3 is TGTGCCACACTAACCGGGACAGCCTCAGATCAGCCCCAGCATTTT. Translation gives CATLTGTASDQPQHF.

The chain employs TRBV21-1 and TRBJ2-7; the tabulated D call, TRBD1, remains unverified against the DNA. TRBV21-1 is a documented pseudogene. The CDR3 covers 17 residues. The CDR3 bases are TGTGCCAGCAGCACATTAAAACAGGGAACAACCCCCTACGAGCAGTACTTC. This encodes CASSTLKQGTTPYEQYF.

This clone came up once. The chain uses TRBV11-2 and TRBJ2-7, with 8 nucleotides matching TRBD1. Trimming at V came to 4 bases and at J to 5 bases, leaving 10 bases not matched to a gene. The CDR3 is 15 residues long. The germline V gene has CDR1 SGHAT and CDR2 FQNNGV. The CDR3 here is CASSSGQGFYHEQYF. CDR3 coding DNA: TGTGCCAGCAGCTCAGGACAGGGTTTTTACCACGAGCAGTACTTC.

The chain carries TRBV5-6 and TRBJ1-2; D remains unclear. Per germline, CDR1 SGHDT and CDR2 YYEEEE. V lost 4 bases and J lost 4, with 17 bases in between. This CDR3 has 15 residues. CDR3 coding DNA: TGTGCCAGCAGCCCCGACGCTGCCCTTGGCTATGGCTACACCTTC. Residues: CASSPDAALGYGYTF.

The chain combines TRBV6-5 with TRBJ1-1; 10 bases are a match to TRBD1. The length of the CDR3 is 15 residues. The J segment lost 1 base and the V segment lost 6 bases, leaving 5 bases of the junction unmatched. In germline, CDR1 is MNHEY, CDR2 SVGAGI. The CDR3 DNA reads TGTGCCAGCAGGCGACAGGGGGCTGAGAACACTGAAGCTTTCTTT. Protein product: CASRRQGAENTEAFF.

This rearrangement joins TRBV6-6 to TRBJ2-3, with a tentative D call TRBD2 (5 bases). Germline CDR1 and CDR2: MNHNY and SVGAGI (reference sequence). Trimming removed 0 bases from V and 6 bases from J, with 16 bases in between. The CDR3 length is 16 residues. CDR3 sequence reads: CASSYSEVGKWDTQYF. The CDR3 bases are TGTGCCAGCAGTTACTCGGAGGTTGGGAAATGGGATACGCAGTATTTT.

This clone occurred once. The genes are TRBV9 and TRBJ2-3, with 12 bases aligning to TRBD2. The germline V gene has CDR1 SGDLS and CDR2 YYNGEE. The CDR3 contains 17 residues. Trimming at V came to 0 bases and at J to 4 bases, leaving 6 bases not matched to a gene. CDR3 coding DNA: TGTGCCAGCAGCGTAGGTTCTAGCGGGGGGGGTTCAGATACGCAGTATTTT. Residues: CASSVGSSGGGSDTQYF.

V is TRBV5-4 and J is TRBJ2-1; D not resolved. The CDR3 spans 15 residues. CDR1 and CDR2 (germline): SGHNT, YYREEE (reference sequence). V was pared by 2 bases and J by 7 bases, with 16 bases between. CDR3 residues: CASSFSGSRINEQFF. The CDR3 coding sequence is TGTGCCAGCAGCTTTTCGGGCTCCCGAATTAATGAGCAGTTCTTC.

V gene TRBV4-3 combines with J gene TRBJ1-2; D call uncertain. The CDR3 spans 16 residues. Looked up from germline, CDR1 is LGHNA and CDR2 is YSLEER. Trimming cost V 2 bases and J 2 bases, with 15 bases left between them. The CDR3 bases are TGCGCCAGCAGCCAAACTCGGGTGGCACGCAACTATGGCTACACCTTC. Protein sequence: CASSQTRVARNYGYTF.

This chain connects TRBV4-3 to TRBJ1-3; D remains unclear. The germline CDR1 and CDR2 sequences are LGHNA and YSLEER. Trimming stripped 0 bases from V and 0 bases from J, with 6 bases between. The CDR3 is 15 amino acids. CDR3 sequence: CASSQDDGSGNTIYF. CDR3 DNA sequence: TGCGCCAGCAGCCAAGATGACGGCTCTGGAAACACCATATATTTT.

J is TRBJ1-6 and V is TRBV10-3, with 8 bases fitting TRBD1. In germline, CDR1 is ENHRY, CDR2 SYGVKD. The CDR3 runs to 15 residues. V shed 3 bases and J 7 bases; nucleotides not matched to a gene: 5. The CDR3 DNA is TGTGCCATCAGTGAAAGACAGGGGAACAATTCACCCCTCCACTTT. Translated, it gives CAISERQGNNSPLHF.

The chain has TRBV29-1 and TRBJ2-5; 12 positions agree with TRBD2. The CDR3 length is 15 residues. From germline, CDR1 is SQVTM and CDR2 ANQGSEA. Unmatched junction bases numbered 9, after V lost 5 bases and J lost 5 bases. The DNA of the CDR3 is TGCAGCGTTAAAAAGACTAGCGGGAGTGAGGAGACCCAGTACTTC. As protein: CSVKKTSGSEETQYF. Complete variable domain (other parts from reference TRBV29-1 and TRBJ2-5): SAVISQKPSRDICQRGTSLTIQCQVDSQVTMMFWYRQQPGQSLTLIATANQGSEATYESGFVIDKFPISRPNLTFSTLTVSNMSPEDSSIYLCSVKKTSGSEETQYFGPGTRLLVL.

The table lists this clone with a count of one. The V gene is TRBV19, the J gene TRBJ1-1; D ambiguous. Trimming removed 3 bases from V and 0 bases from J, with 8 bases in between. The CDR3 covers 14 residues. CDR1 and CDR2 (germline): LNHDA, SQIVND (reference sequence). In DNA form, the CDR3 reads TGTGCCAGTAGTATTTCTACTGTGAACACTGAAGCTTTCTTT. Translated, it gives CASSISTVNTEAFF.

This clone was observed a single time. This rearrangement joins TRBV27 to TRBJ2-2; TRBD1 matches 9 bases. Germline CDR1 reads MNHEY; CDR2 reads SMNVEV (reference sequence). The CDR3 length is 15 residues. V trimming: 7 bases; J trimming: 2 bases; junction bases outside the gene matches: 5. The CDR3, as DNA: TGTGCCAGCACCAAGGGACAGGGCAACACCGGGGAGCTGTTTTTT. Residues: CASTKGQGNTGELFF.

V and J are TRBV25-1 and TRBJ2-1, with TRBD2 matching over 8 bases. Trimming took 7 bases from V and 11 from J; bases not matched to a gene: 4. The CDR3 is 11 amino acids. Germline V CDR1 and CDR2: MGHDK, SYGVNS. CDR3 DNA sequence: TGTGCCAGCAATGTTAGCGGGAAGCAGTTCTTC. Its protein is CASNVSGKQFF. Drawing the rest from reference TRBV25-1 and TRBJ2-1, the complete variable domain is EADIYQTPRYLVIGTGKKITLECSQTMGHDKMYWYQQDPGMELHLIHYSYGVNSTEKGDLSSESTVSRIRTEHFPLTLESARPSHTSQYLCASNVSGKQFFGPGTRLTVL.

The chain uses TRBV20-1 and TRBJ1-2; D gene uncertain. CDR3 length: 11 amino acids. In germline, CDR1 is DFQATT, CDR2 SNEGSKA (reference sequence). Trimming pared 5 bases from V and 0 bases from J, leaving 4 bases between. DNA for the CDR3: TGCAGTGCTCACACTAACTATGGCTACACCTTC. Translation: CSAHTNYGYTF.

This clone was observed a single time. This chain connects TRBV25-1 to TRBJ2-1; 7 bases agree with TRBD1. From germline, CDR1 is MGHDK and CDR2 SYGVNS. The CDR3 length is 15 residues. The V and J ends lost 3 bases and 0 bases, in that order; junction bases with no gene match: 2. Here the CDR3 DNA reads TGTGCCAGCAGTGAGCCAGGGGGCTCCTACAATGAGCAGTTCTTC. It specifies CASSEPGGSYNEQFF.